This T cell receptor beta chain comes out of a study of T-cell reconstitution after alpha-beta-depleted transplantation in children. Study-wide results and caveats: Reportedly, roughly two months post-transplant, alpha-beta T cells arose from several hundred expanded graft clones. At one year after transplant, newly produced T cells mostly accounted for T-cell counts and diversity. Some patients showed high day-60 TCRbeta diversity, which derived from surviving recipient T cells and thymic progenitors.

Unique molecular identifiers were built into the TCRbeta library. Using its own MiXCR run on the PCR reads, TCRdb lists one record per CDR3 protein. Here the sample spans just over 950,000 distinct CDR3 sequences, roughly 29% being singletons. J lost 10 bases, V lost 7 bases, and 9 bases had no gene match. The CDR3 runs 13 residues. CDR1 is SGHRS and CDR2 is YFSETQ in the germline V gene. On this clonotype itself: Its target is not known.

Sample: PBMCs, mostly from graft donor cells, taken 360 days after TCRalphabeta/CD19-depleted stem cell transplant. The chain links TRBV5-1 to TRBJ2-1; 9 bases line up with TRBD1. This TCR was sampled from a boy younger than two who had a stem cell transplant for SCID, so the T cells may come from the graft donor. In DNA form, the CDR3 reads TGCGCCAGCTCCCGGGACAGGGTAAAAGAGCAGTTCTTC. Protein product: CASSRDRVKEQFF.